Each of the 30 T cell receptor beta chains below was sequenced from the same sample in a study of T cells in Graves' hyperthyroidism and ophthalmopathy. TCR beta CDR3 sequences were amplified from RNA transcripts. The TCR CDR3 was amplified in a first-round RT-PCR using the HTBI primer set. A single record per CDR3 protein comes from TCRdb applying MiXCR to the multiplex PCR reads. The sample yields approximately 420,000 distinct CDR3 sequences, approximately 15% seen once. Sample: blood. These receptors were taken from a young woman with Graves' hyperthyroidism.

This clonotype was counted ten times or more. The rearrangement links TRBV15 to TRBJ1-6; D gene ambiguous. Trimming removed 0 bases from V and 9 bases from J, with 12 bases in between. This CDR3 is 15 amino acids long. Germline CDR1 is LNHNV and CDR2 is YYDKDF (reference sequence). Here the CDR3 DNA reads TGTGCCACCAGCAGAGATTTGGGGTTTAGTTCACCCCTCCACTTT. It codes for CATSRDLGFSSPLHF.

This clonotype was seen ten or more times. The CDR3 DNA sequence: TGTGCCAGCAGCCAAGATCGGGTCCATGAAGCTTTCTTT. It specifies CASSQDRVHEAFF. The V gene is TRBV3-1, the J gene TRBJ1-1; the D is unclear. Germline V lookup: CDR1 LGHDT, CDR2 YNNKEL (reference sequence). The CDR3 contains 13 residues. The ends were cut back, 0 bases at V and 7 bases at J, with 9 bases in the middle.

This clonotype has ten or more counts. The V call is TRBV27, the J call TRBJ2-2, with D perhaps matching TRBD2 (5 bases). Deletions cut 4 bases from V and 5 bases from J, with 11 bases between. This CDR3 region has 14 residues. Germline CDR1 and CDR2: MNHEY and SMNVEV (reference sequence). The CDR3: CASSWESRTGELFF. The CDR3 DNA sequence: TGTGCCAGCAGTTGGGAGAGTCGAACCGGGGAGCTGTTTTTT.

This clonotype was recorded at least ten times. The rearrangement uses TRBV5-1 and TRBJ1-1; tentative D call: TRBD1 (5 bases). This CDR3 region has 14 residues. With 0 bases removed from V and 3 bases from J, the gap between germline ends came to 9 bases. Germline CDR1 and CDR2: SGHRS and YFSETQ. In DNA form, the CDR3 reads TGCGCCAGCAGCTTGGAGGGGTTTGACACTGAAGCTTTCTTT. Residues: CASSLEGFDTEAFF.

In its sample, this clonotype was seen many times. The chain has TRBV7-6 and TRBJ2-7, with 11 bases identical to TRBD2. V lost 3 bases, J lost 3 bases, and 16 bases stayed unmatched. This CDR3 is built from 19 residues. Germline values: CDR1 SGHVS, CDR2 FNYEAQ. The CDR3 DNA is TGTGCCAGCAGCTTGTTCGTGACTAGCGGGACAGCAGGGAACTACGAGCAGTACTTC. This translates into CASSLFVTSGTAGNYEQYF.

In this sample, this clonotype turned up a few times. J is TRBJ2-5 and V is TRBV30; 8 bases agree with TRBD2. Trimming at V came to 1 base and at J to 5 bases, leaving 12 bases not matched to a gene. CDR3 length equals 16 residues. Germline V lookup: CDR1 GTSNPN, CDR2 SVGIG (reference sequence). CDR3 coding DNA: TGTGCCTGGAGTGGGACTAGCTCGACGGGCCGGGAGACCCAGTACTTC. It specifies CAWSGTSSTGRETQYF.

This clonotype came up a few times. V is TRBV20-1 and J is TRBJ2-2; a weak D match, TRBD1 (6 bases). Germline lookup yields CDR1 DFQATT and CDR2 SNEGSKA (reference sequence). The CDR3 spans 15 residues. V shed 5 bases and J shed 1 base, with 14 bases lying between them. The DNA for the CDR3 is TGCAGTGCTGGCGATTCAGGGGTGAACACCGGGGAGCTGTTTTTT. Its protein is CSAGDSGVNTGELFF.

This clonotype was observed at least ten times. The chain links TRBV28 to TRBJ2-7; 7 nucleotides agree with TRBD1. Germline CDR1 and CDR2: MDHEN and SYDVKM. Trimming cost V 6 bases and J 3 bases; bases outside gene matches: 5. The CDR3 loop spans 13 amino acids. The CDR3 nucleotides read TGTGCCAGCAGACCGGGACAGCACTACGAGCAGTACTTC. Residues: CASRPGQHYEQYF.

The chain recombines TRBV10-1 with TRBJ2-2, with 9 bases lining up with TRBD2. This CDR3 is built from 15 residues. Trimming took 4 bases from V and 4 from J; bases not matched to a gene: 4. The germline V gene has CDR1 WNHNN and CDR2 SYGVQD (reference sequence). CDR3 sequence reads: CASSGGGVGTGELFF. The CDR3 DNA reads as TGCGCCAGCAGTGGCGGGGGGGTAGGCACCGGGGAGCTGTTTTTT.

The sample holds a few counts of this clonotype. The chain recombines TRBV27 with TRBJ1-2; TRBD1 might be the D (6 bases). Looked up from germline, CDR1 is MNHEY and CDR2 is SMNVEV (reference sequence). Trimming left V 5 bases short and J 6 bases short, with 22 bases between. The CDR3 extends over 16 amino acids. The CDR3 sequence: CASSPQGRSNKNGYTF. The CDR3 coding sequence is TGTGCCAGCAGTCCACAGGGCCGCAGCAACAAAAATGGCTACACCTTC.

This clonotype was detected a few times. This sequence joins TRBV19 and TRBJ2-4; the D gene could be TRBD1 or TRBD2 (5 bases each). CDR3 length equals 15 residues. Germline V CDR1 and CDR2: LNHDA, SQIVND (reference sequence). V lost 5 bases and J 3 bases, leaving 14 bases between the germline ends. The CDR3 reads CASSPGWGNKNIQYF. CDR3 DNA: TGTGCCAGTAGTCCGGGGTGGGGCAACAAAAACATTCAGTACTTC.

The rearrangement links TRBV28 to TRBJ1-5, with D uncertain. The V gene's germline CDR1 is MDHEN and CDR2 SYDVKM. The V end was cut by 5 bases, the J end by 6 bases, with 17 bases between. CDR3 length: 15 residues. This chain's CDR3 is CASSTSDQIIQPQHF. Written as DNA, the CDR3 is TGTGCCAGCAGTACCTCGGACCAAATCATTCAGCCCCAGCATTTT.

This clonotype was seen many times. This chain connects TRBV11-2 to TRBJ2-1, with a tentative D call TRBD2 (5 bases). The length of the CDR3 is 16 residues. Germline-derived CDR1 and CDR2 are SGHAT and FQNNGV. The V end lost 0 bases, the J end lost 3 bases, and 12 bases lay between the germline ends. The CDR3 bases are TGTGCCAGCAGCTTAGACCGAACGGGAAACTACAATGAGCAGTTCTTC. It yields the protein CASSLDRTGNYNEQFF.

This clonotype was detected ten times or more. The V call is TRBV6-6, the J call TRBJ2-7, with 7 bases lining up with TRBD2. The CDR3 extends over 13 amino acids. Germline loops: CDR1 MNHNY, CDR2 SVGAGI (reference sequence). V shed 2 bases, J shed 7 bases, and the junction held 5 bases outside the gene matches. The CDR3 bases are TGTGCCAGCAGTTACGGGAGGGCCGGTGAGCAGTACTTC. Amino acids: CASSYGRAGEQYF.

This clonotype was seen a handful of times. This rearrangement joins TRBV5-1 to TRBJ2-1; D is possibly TRBD1 or TRBD2 (5 bases each). Trimming removed 4 bases at V and 3 bases at J, with 11 bases between. CDR3 length: 14 residues. Germline CDR1 SGHRS, CDR2 YFSETQ. The CDR3 DNA reads TGCGCCAGCAGCCCGGGACCCGGCTACAATGAGCAGTTCTTC. Translation: CASSPGPGYNEQFF.

As concerns this clonotype: Compared with germline, one end of the junction differs, possibly owing to a read error. The chain recombines TRBV7-7 with TRBJ2-2; a possible D gene is TRBD1 (6 bases). Germline CDR1 is SSHAT and CDR2 is FNYEAQ (reference sequence). CDR3 length equals 16 residues. CDR3 loop: CASSLQGSFYTGELFF. In nucleotides, the CDR3 is TGTGCTAGCAGCCTACAGGGATCGTTTTACACCGGGGAGCTGTTTTTT.

The genes are TRBV5-1 and TRBJ2-5, with 9 bases aligning to TRBD1. The ends lost 3 bases at V and 4 bases at J; junction bases unmatched: 4. Germline CDR1 is SGHRS and CDR2 is YFSETQ. The CDR3 has 14 amino acids. The CDR3 nucleotides read TGCGCCAGCAGCTCGGGACAGGGAGTAGAGACCCAGTACTTC. The encoded protein is CASSSGQGVETQYF.

This clonotype was counted many times. The chain links TRBV18 to TRBJ1-2; 9 nucleotides match TRBD1. V gave up 3 bases and J gave up 4 bases; unmatched junction bases: 9. Germline-derived CDR1 and CDR2 are KGHSH and LQKENI. CDR3 length: 16 amino acids. The CDR3 DNA sequence: TGTGCCAGCTCACCGGGACAGGGCCTGCGGTTCTATGGCTACACCTTC. It specifies CASSPGQGLRFYGYTF.

The rearrangement joins TRBV13 to TRBJ1-1, with D perhaps matching TRBD1 (5 bases). The germline V gene encodes CDR1 PRHDT and CDR2 FYEKMQ (reference sequence). Deletions cut 1 base from V and 3 bases from J, with 15 bases between. The CDR3 has 16 residues. CDR3 protein: CASSLVQGAGYTEAFF. CDR3 DNA: TGTGCCAGCAGCTTAGTTCAAGGGGCGGGTTACACTGAAGCTTTCTTT.

In this sample, this clonotype turned up many times. This chain joins TRBV28 and TRBJ1-1; D call uncertain. The germline gives CDR1 MDHEN, CDR2 SYDVKM. This CDR3 spans 13 amino acids. V lost 6 bases and J 5 bases, leaving 13 bases between the germline ends. The CDR3 reads CASSPGVATEAFF. The CDR3 DNA reads TGTGCCAGCAGCCCCGGGGTAGCAACTGAAGCTTTCTTT.

This clonotype occurred many times. This rearrangement joins TRBV12-3 or TRBV12-4 to TRBJ2-3; D perhaps matches TRBD2 (7 bases). CDR3 length: 18 residues. Trimming took off 5 bases at V and 2 bases at J, with 23 bases between the two ends. In DNA form, the CDR3 reads TGTGCCAGCAGTCCTAGGGGGGGAAGGGCAGGGCACACAGATACGCAGTATTTT. Encoded protein: CASSPRGGRAGHTDTQYF.

This clonotype was detected many times. The chain combines TRBV18 with TRBJ1-1; unclear D gene. The CDR3 length is 12 residues. With 5 bases removed from V and 6 bases from J, the gap between germline ends came to 10 bases. CDR1 and CDR2 (germline): KGHSH, LQKENI. The CDR3 sequence: CASSGSGAEAFF. The CDR3 DNA reads as TGTGCCAGCTCAGGTTCCGGCGCTGAAGCTTTCTTT.

This clonotype came up a few times. In DNA form, the CDR3 reads TGTGCCAGTAGTAAGGGGGCGCAGGGTGAGCAGTTCTTC. Its translation is CASSKGAQGEQFF. This sequence joins TRBV19 and TRBJ2-1, with TRBD1 matching over 7 bases. Trimming at V came to 4 bases and at J to 9 bases, leaving 6 bases not matched to a gene. The CDR3 runs to 13 residues. Germline V CDR1 and CDR2: LNHDA, SQIVND (reference sequence).

This clonotype was counted at least ten times. This chain uses TRBV6-1 with TRBJ1-6; TRBD1 matches 7 bases. From germline, CDR1 is MNHNS and CDR2 SASEGT. The CDR3 covers 14 residues. The V and J ends lost 4 bases and 7 bases, in that order; junction bases with no gene match: 4. CDR3 residues: CASSGQGGNSPLHF. The CDR3 DNA sequence: TGTGCCAGCAGTGGACAGGGAGGGAATTCACCCCTCCACTTT.

At least ten counts were recorded for this clonotype. V and J are TRBV12-3 or TRBV12-4 and TRBJ2-3; 8 bases agree with TRBD2. This CDR3 spans 15 amino acids. With V trimmed by 5 bases and J by 3 bases, 7 bases remained unmatched. CDR3 residues: CASSPKAGVTDTQYF. DNA of the CDR3: TGTGCCAGCAGTCCGAAAGCGGGAGTGACAGATACGCAGTATTTT.

This clonotype appeared many times. This rearrangement joins TRBV12-3 or TRBV12-4 to TRBJ1-1; 7 bases align to TRBD1. V trimming: 1 base; J trimming: 0 bases; junction bases outside the gene matches: 5. This CDR3 is built from 16 residues. The DNA for the CDR3 is TGTGCCAGCAGTTTAGGGGACAGACCTATGAACACTGAAGCTTTCTTT. It encodes CASSLGDRPMNTEAFF.

This clonotype occurred many times. CDR3 loop: CASSLTPDLYEQYF. The CDR3 DNA reads as TGTGCCAGCAGTTTGACCCCTGACCTGTACGAGCAGTACTTC. The chain combines TRBV27 with TRBJ2-7; D gene unclear. This CDR3 has 14 residues. The germline CDR1 and CDR2 sequences are MNHEY and SMNVEV (reference sequence). The V and J ends lost 3 bases and 4 bases respectively, with 13 bases between them.

This clonotype has only a few counts. The chain carries TRBV6-2 or TRBV6-3 and TRBJ1-5; 9 positions agree with TRBD1. The CDR3 is 14 residues long. The V and J ends lost 6 bases and 9 bases, in that order; junction bases with no gene match: 9. The germline gives CDR1 MNHEY, CDR2 SVGEGT. The CDR3 sequence is CASSPRDRVGPQHF. The CDR3 nucleotides read TGTGCCAGCAGCCCCCGGGACAGGGTGGGGCCCCAGCATTTT.

This clonotype was seen at least ten times. The V gene is TRBV20-1, the J gene TRBJ2-1; D perhaps matches TRBD1 (5 bases). V was cut by 3 bases and J by 3 bases, with 12 bases left in between. CDR1 is DFQATT, CDR2 SNEGSKA, per germline (reference sequence). The length of the CDR3 is 14 residues. CDR3 bases: TGCAGTGCTAGGGTAAGGGGATTCTACAATGAGCAGTTCTTC. Translated: CSARVRGFYNEQFF.

This clonotype was recorded a few times. The chain recombines TRBV19 with TRBJ1-6, with D unclear. There are 15 residues in the CDR3. Germline V gene data show CDR1 as LNHDA and CDR2 as SQIVND (reference sequence). V was trimmed by 3 bases and J by 6 bases, leaving 12 bases between them. CDR3 in DNA: TGTGCCAGTAGTATCGGCCAGCTTTTTAATTCACCCCTCCACTTT. Its translation: CASSIGQLFNSPLHF.